This T cell receptor beta chain comes out of a study of vaccination and CD4 T cells after COVID-19. The Oncomine TCR Beta short-read assay generated sequence data from the DNA of cultured CD4+ T cells. TCRdb reprocessed the PCR reads via MiXCR and lists one record per CDR3 protein. The sample lists some 10,000 distinct CDR3 sequences; roughly three fifths were seen once. Treatment denoted: approximately 9-day PBMC culture with coronavirus spike peptide pools or control peptides (ViraFEST assay). Worth noting for this clonotype: The antigen remains undetermined.

This CDR3 is built from 11 residues. V lost 1 base and J 2 bases, leaving 0 bases between the germline ends. The V gene's germline CDR1 is SGHDT and CDR2 YYEEEE. The sequenced sample consisted of CD4+ T cells from blood, cultured in vitro. The rearrangement uses TRBV5-6 and TRBJ2-5; D gene ambiguous. This clonotype was obtained from a human donor who had recovered from COVID-19. The CDR3 nucleotides are TGTGCCAGCAGCTTGCAAGAGACCCAGTACTTC. This sequence encodes CASSLQETQYF.